The TCR beta chain under discussion was sequenced for a study of T cell clonality in common variable immunodeficiency (dated by TCRdb to about 2015). Here is what the overall study found, with its caveats: CVID TCRbeta sequences reportedly showed fewer deletions and N-nucleotide insertions and lacked highly modified clones with 13 or more V deletions. It was noted by the authors that sequencing of the repertoires of T cell subpopulations would be needed to clarify the cause of the increased clonality in CVID. Healthy controls shared more TCRbeta clones with each other than CVID subjects shared among themselves (p < 0.0001). Patient heterogeneity within the CVID cohort put limits on correlating repertoire features with clinical complications. Even though DNA input was the same, control samples had an average of around 75,000 unique sequences each, compared with approximately 30,000 in CVID samples. Compared with healthy controls, CVID subjects showed increased TCRbeta clonality (t-test p = 0.018), a feature most characteristic of about a third of subjects.

Most of the CVID patients and most of the healthy controls were of Caucasian heritage. Heparinized peripheral whole blood samples of roughly 5 to 8 ml were obtained from each donor. TCRbeta CDR3 repertoires were sequenced from genomic DNA of adults with common variable immune deficiency (CVID) and healthy adult controls. There were around 22 healthy adult volunteers in the control group (about 12 female and some ten male), ranging in age from about 23 to 66 years, with a mean age of roughly 35. Diluted blood was density-centrifuged over Hypaque 1077 or Ficoll-Paque to isolate peripheral blood mononuclear cells. Genomic DNA was obtained from unsorted mononuclear cells using either Qiagen column purification or a centrifugation-based method. Equivalent amounts of genomic DNA from CVID and control samples were used as sequencing input. For every sample, a 60 bp segment covering the rearranged TCRbeta CDR3 region was amplified and then sequenced. The immunoSEQ assay, a bias-corrected multiplex PCR combined with high-throughput sequencing, was used for TCRbeta amplification. On the study's bioinformatics: Every unique nucleotide sequence counted as a clone and was annotated with V, D and J genes, copy number and frequency. Sequences were labeled productive if in frame, and non-productive if out of frame or containing stop codons. As previously described, clonality was computed from Shannon's entropy. The predicted amino acid sequences of productive clones were used to derive the mean CDR3 Kyte-Doolittle hydropathy. Hierarchical clustering of scaled V gene usage was performed with the R hclust function using Manhattan distance and complete linkage. Sharing of clones by CDR3 amino acid sequence was evaluated by resampling 12 repertoires per group over 100 rounds. Repertoires were searched for 60 to 80 published EBV-specific and 245 published CMV-specific TCRbeta sequences. A couple of CVID samples that yielded fewer than 10,000 sequences were excluded from the analysis, so roughly 42 CVID repertoires were retained. The source is immuneACCESS, and TCRdb retained only in-frame sequences with V and J called. Part of the clones is not carried over; for the studies checked, unresolved V genes explain less than half of this, and the remainder is unexplained. V and J calls and clone size are those listed in that table; D and trimming were worked out from the DNA. This sample includes 35,000 to 50,000 clones, and none of them was observed just once. The ten largest clones represent 1.3% to 1.5% of the sample.

The sample holds many counts of this clone. The antigen this receptor binds is unknown. With the read ending 3 residues before the CDR3 end, the germline J gene is used to fill in that end. V loses 4 bases, J loses 0 bases, and the germline ends lie 9 bases apart. The germline V gene provides CDR1 KGHDR and CDR2 SFDVKD. Its CDR3 holds 15 amino acids, cysteine through phenylalanine. Sequencing covers 36 bases of the CDR3, shown here with the frame starting at base 1. This sequence was found in a person between 18 and 69 years old in good health. Specimen: peripheral blood mononuclear cells. The sequence links TRBV24-1 to TRBJ2-1; the D segment cannot be called with confidence. The CDR3 reads as follows: CATSDTSSSYNEQFF. CDR3 DNA (partial): TGTGCCACCAGTGACACCTCCAGCTCCTACAATGAG.